Here is one T cell receptor beta chain with its context. Its antigen is currently unknown. This sample stems from a study of cytomegalovirus exposure and HLA in healthy donors. Study-level information: In a previous analysis, 100 million to 140 million unique TCR beta sequences were found from 170 million or so T cells. Drawn from HLA-typed donors, about 85 million unique TCRs were held in an early data release.

PCR used 60 Vbeta primers and 13 Jbeta primers. Sequenced by immunoSEQ multiplex PCR; TCRdb stores in-frame clones only, minus some. The sample table includes more than 70,000 clones. General study findings and limits: Another analysis was done later, and it associated fewer than 20,000 TCR beta sequences with HLA alleles at 0.05 false discovery rate. Researchers reported in a later analysis that common viral pathogens appeared linked to several top clusters.

The germline V gene has CDR1 MNHNS and CDR2 SASEGT. The CDR3 is 12 amino acids. Deletions cut 5 bases from V and 8 bases from J, with 10 bases between. This sequence originates from a woman in her sixties in good health and CMV-seronegative. This sequence joins TRBV6-1 and TRBJ2-1, with D uncertain. Material for sequencing was PBMCs. CDR3 nucleotides: TGTGCCAGCAGTCGTGCGCGCGATGAGCAGTTCTTC. Its translation is CASSRARDEQFF.